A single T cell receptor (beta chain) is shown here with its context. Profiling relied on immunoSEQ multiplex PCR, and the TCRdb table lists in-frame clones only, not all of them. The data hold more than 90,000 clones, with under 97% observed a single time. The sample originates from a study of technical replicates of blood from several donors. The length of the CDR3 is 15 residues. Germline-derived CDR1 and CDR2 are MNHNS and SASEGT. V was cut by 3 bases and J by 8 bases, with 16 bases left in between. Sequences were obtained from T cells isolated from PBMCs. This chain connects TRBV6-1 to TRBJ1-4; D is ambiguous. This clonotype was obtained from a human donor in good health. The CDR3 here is CASSDVVYSKEKLFF. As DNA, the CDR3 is TGTGCCAGCAGTGATGTCGTTTACAGTAAGGAAAAACTGTTTTTT.